This is a list of T cell receptor beta chains from one sample in a study of T cells in Graves' hyperthyroidism and ophthalmopathy. TCRdb re-called the multiplex PCR reads through MiXCR, storing one row per CDR3 protein. This sample has more than 150,000 distinct CDR3 sequences, with over 15% found just once. Sequencing was done on a sample of blood. These receptor sequences come from a woman in her forties or fifties with Graves' hyperthyroidism. CDR3s include the opening cysteine and the closing phenylalanine or tryptophan. A D gene is named only where the DNA matches it firmly. A clone size is listed for some rows: how often the clone was seen (once, few, many), or a class if it is expanded.

TRBJ2-3 - TRBV20-1 many CSARVDLRTDTQYF TGCAGTGCTAGAGTGGACTTAAGAACAGATACGCAGTATTTT
TRBJ1-2 - TRBV27 many CASSLNGSPNYGYTF TGTGCCAGCAGTTTAAACGGCAGCCCTAACTATGGCTACACCTTC
TRBJ2-7 TRBD1 TRBV28 - CASSGQGAEITYEQYF TGTGCCAGCAGCGGACAGGGGGCGGAAATAACCTACGAGCAGTACTTC
TRBJ1-3 - TRBV10-3 many CAISESLGNTIYF TGTGCCATCAGTGAGTCGTTAGGAAACACCATATATTTT
TRBJ2-5 TRBD1 TRBV6-1 many CASSVFRTGGGETQYF TGTGCCAGCAGTGTCTTTAGGACAGGGGGCGGGGAGACCCAGTACTTC
TRBJ1-1 - TRBV20-1 many CSARDLSAEAFF TGCAGTGCTAGAGATCTGAGTGCTGAAGCTTTCTTT
TRBJ1-4 - TRBV20-1 many CSAPTITNEKLFF TGCAGTGCCCCGACCATAACTAATGAAAAACTGTTTTTT
TRBJ2-3 TRBD2 TRBV6-1 many CASSDAAGGPIDTQYF TGTGCCAGCAGTGATGCAGCGGGGGGGCCTATAGATACGCAGTATTTT
TRBJ1-6 - TRBV19 - CASSISQLNSPLHF TGTGCCAGTAGTATATCACAGCTAAATTCACCCCTCCACTTT
TRBJ1-3 - TRBV18 few CASSPVFATQGDSGNTIYF TGTGCCAGCTCACCGGTCTTCGCGACTCAAGGGGACTCTGGAAACACCATATATTTT
TRBJ1-5 - TRBV5-1 many CASSPLGENQPQHF TGCGCCAGCAGCCCACTAGGGGAAAATCAGCCCCAGCATTTT
TRBJ2-3 TRBD1 TRBV7-9 many CASSLGLGTDTDTQYF TGTGCCAGCAGCTTAGGGTTAGGGACAGACACAGATACGCAGTATTTT
TRBJ1-1 TRBD1 TRBV18 few CASSPTRGGKGGTEAFF TGTGCCAGCTCACCCACCAGGGGGGGGAAAGGAGGCACTGAAGCTTTCTTT
TRBJ1-1 - TRBV20-1 many CSARMPGNTEAFF TGCAGTGCTAGGATGCCAGGGAACACTGAAGCTTTCTTT
TRBJ1-2 TRBD1 TRBV7-9 many CASSNQGANYGYTF TGTGCCAGCAGCAATCAGGGGGCGAACTATGGCTACACCTTC
TRBJ2-5 TRBD1 TRBV6-1 many CASRLQGARETQYF TGTGCCAGCAGGCTACAGGGGGCGCGGGAGACCCAGTACTTC
TRBJ1-6 TRBD1 TRBV6-1 - CASSESGTASSPLHF TGTGCCAGCAGTGAAAGCGGGACAGCTTCATCACCCCTCCACTTT